This T cell receptor (beta chain) is drawn from a study of T cell responses to AZD1222 COVID-19 vaccine. Findings and caveats of the study: Repertoire collection took place solely once the T cell response had peaked.

This clone was found once. The antigen is undetermined. V was clipped by 5 bases and J by 4 bases, with 18 bases between them. There are 15 residues in the CDR3. CDR1 is SEHNR and CDR2 is FQNEAQ in the germline V gene (reference sequence). TCRdb keeps only in-frame clones here, not all; method: immunoSEQ multiplex PCR. Among over 100,000 clones listed, 85% to 90% were seen once. The chain recombines TRBV7-9 with TRBJ2-7; D call uncertain. This receptor was obtained from an adult in good health. The sample in question was peripheral blood, obtained on day 0 of AZD1222 vaccination. The CDR3 DNA is TGTGCCAGCAGCCCCCCTTATCGGCTCTCATACGAGCAGTACTTC. This codes for CASSPPYRLSYEQYF.